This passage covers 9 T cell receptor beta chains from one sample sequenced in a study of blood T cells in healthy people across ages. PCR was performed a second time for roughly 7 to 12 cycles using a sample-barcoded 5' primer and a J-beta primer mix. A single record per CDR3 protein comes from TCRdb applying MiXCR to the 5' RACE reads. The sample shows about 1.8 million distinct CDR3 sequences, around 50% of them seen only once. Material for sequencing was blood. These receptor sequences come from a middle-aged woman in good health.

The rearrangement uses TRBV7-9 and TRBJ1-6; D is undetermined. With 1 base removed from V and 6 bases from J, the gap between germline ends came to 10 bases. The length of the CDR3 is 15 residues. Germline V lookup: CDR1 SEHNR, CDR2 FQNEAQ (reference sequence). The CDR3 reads CASSLGSTLNSPLHF. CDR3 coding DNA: TGTGCCAGCAGCTTAGGCAGTACCCTTAATTCACCCCTCCACTTT. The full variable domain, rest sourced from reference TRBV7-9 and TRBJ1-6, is DTGVSQNPRHKITKRGQNVTFRCDPISEHNRLYWYRQTLGQGPEFLTYFQNEAQLEKSRLLSDRFSAERPKGSFSTLEIQRTEQGDSAMYLCASSLGSTLNSPLHFGNGTRLTVT.

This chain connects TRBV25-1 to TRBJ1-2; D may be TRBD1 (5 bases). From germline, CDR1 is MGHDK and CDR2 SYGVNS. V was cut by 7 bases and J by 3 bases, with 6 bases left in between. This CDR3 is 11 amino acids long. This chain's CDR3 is CASKQDYGYTF. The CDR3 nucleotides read TGTGCCAGCAAACAGGACTATGGCTACACCTTC.

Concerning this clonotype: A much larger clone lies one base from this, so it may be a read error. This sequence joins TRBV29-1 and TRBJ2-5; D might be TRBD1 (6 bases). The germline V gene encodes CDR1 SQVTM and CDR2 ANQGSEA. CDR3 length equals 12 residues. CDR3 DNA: TGCAGCGTTGAAGGACAGGAAGAGGCCCAGTACTTC. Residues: CSVEGQEEAQYF.

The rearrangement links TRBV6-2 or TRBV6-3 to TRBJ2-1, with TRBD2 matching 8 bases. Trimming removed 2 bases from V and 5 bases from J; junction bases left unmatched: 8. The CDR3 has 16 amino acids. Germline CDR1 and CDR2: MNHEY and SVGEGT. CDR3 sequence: CASSYGPGGPHNEQFF. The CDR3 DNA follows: TGTGCCAGCAGTTACGGGCCGGGGGGGCCACACAATGAGCAGTTCTTC.

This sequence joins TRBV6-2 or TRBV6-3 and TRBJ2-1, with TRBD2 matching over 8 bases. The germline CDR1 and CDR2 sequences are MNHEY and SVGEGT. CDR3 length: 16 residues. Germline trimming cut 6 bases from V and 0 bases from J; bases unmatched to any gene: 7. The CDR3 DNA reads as TGTGCCAGCAGCCAAACTAGCGGTAGCTCCTACAATGAGCAGTTCTTC. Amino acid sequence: CASSQTSGSSYNEQFF.

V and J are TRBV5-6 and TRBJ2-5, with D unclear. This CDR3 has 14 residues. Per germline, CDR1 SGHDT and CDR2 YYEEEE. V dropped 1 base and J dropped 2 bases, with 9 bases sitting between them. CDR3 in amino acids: CASSLPHSQETQYF. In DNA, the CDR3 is TGTGCCAGCAGCTTGCCCCACAGTCAAGAGACCCAGTACTTC.

DNA for the CDR3: TGTGCCAGCAGTCCCATTACCGACAGGGCCAGGACCCAGTACTTC. It yields the protein CASSPITDRARTQYF. The rearrangement uses TRBV28 and TRBJ2-7, with 7 bases aligning to TRBD1. The J call is in doubt because the DNA end fits TRBJ2-5 better. CDR3 length equals 15 residues. Per the germline V gene, CDR1 is MDHEN and CDR2 is SYDVKM.

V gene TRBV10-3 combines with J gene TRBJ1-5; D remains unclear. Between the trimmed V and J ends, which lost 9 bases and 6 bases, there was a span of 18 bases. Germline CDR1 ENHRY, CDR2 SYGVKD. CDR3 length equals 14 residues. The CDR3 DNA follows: TGTGCCATAGGACGGCCGGGTCTGGCTCAGCCCCAGCATTTT. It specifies CAIGRPGLAQPQHF.

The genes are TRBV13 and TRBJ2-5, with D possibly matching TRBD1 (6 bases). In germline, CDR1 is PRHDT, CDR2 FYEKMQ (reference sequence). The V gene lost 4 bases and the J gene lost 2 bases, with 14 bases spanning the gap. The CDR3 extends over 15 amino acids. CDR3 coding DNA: TGTGCCAGCAGCTCCCCCAGGGGCCTACAAGAGACCCAGTACTTC. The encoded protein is CASSSPRGLQETQYF.